The T cell receptor beta chain described here comes from a study of T-cell memory formation after mild COVID-19. As for the study in general: For the most part, TCR clusters were specific to one donor.

V gave up 1 base and J gave up 7 bases, with 5 bases separating them. The germline V gene encodes CDR1 LNHDA and CDR2 SQIVND (reference sequence). The CDR3 is 12 residues long. MiXCR, applied by TCRdb to the 5' RACE reads, yields one record per CDR3 protein. Altogether 180,000 or so distinct CDR3 sequences are present, around a tenth being singletons, with the ten largest covering approximately 4%. General study findings and limits: Nothing confirmed that second-wave clones peaking on day 37 were specific for SARS-CoV-2. CM and EM subsets held most contracting CD4+ clones; EMRA held CD8+ ones. Clones that contracted from day 15 to 85 were balanced CD4/CD8, while later expanders leaned CD4+.

This clonotype was observed many times. The antigen remains undetermined. The receptor comes from a man aged 18-30 years who had mild COVID-19 (a few samples of this study predate the infection). Cell type and time point are not known. The chain recombines TRBV19 with TRBJ1-5, with D unclear. Material: PBMCs or a T cell subset sorted from them (not recorded which). In DNA form, the CDR3 reads TGTGCCAGTAGTATAGGGAGCCAGCCCCAGCATTTT. This sequence encodes CASSIGSQPQHF.